This passage covers 28 T cell receptor beta chains from one sample sequenced in a study of CD8 T cells in Susac syndrome. RNA amounts of roughly 0.45 to 1 ug underwent reverse transcription with random hexamers. TCRdb re-derived calls from the immunoSEQ multiplex PCR reads in MiXCR, one entry per CDR3 protein. The data contain 170,000 or so distinct CDR3 sequences, about 96% of them seen just once; the ten biggest clones take up about 0.12%. Sequencing used CD4+ T cells from PBMCs. Receptors were obtained from a human donor with Susac syndrome.

The rearrangement joins TRBV5-1 to TRBJ2-7; 10 nucleotides align to TRBD2. Germline assignment: CDR1 SGHRS and CDR2 YFSETQ. The ends lost 0 bases at V and 6 bases at J; junction bases unmatched: 9. The CDR3 runs 16 residues. CDR3 in DNA: TGCGCCAGCAGCTTGGCCCTAGCGGGAGATCGGCTCGAGCAGTACTTC. This sequence encodes CASSLALAGDRLEQYF.

This chain links TRBV7-8 with TRBJ2-1; 12 nucleotides agree with TRBD2. The germline V gene has CDR1 SGHVS and CDR2 FQNEAQ. The CDR3 loop spans 16 amino acids. Trimming removed 3 bases from V and 10 bases from J; junction bases left unmatched: 10. CDR3 in DNA: TGTGCCAGCAGCTTCGAACTAGCGGGGGGACAATCGGAGCAGTTCTTC. It specifies CASSFELAGGQSEQFF.

The rearrangement links TRBV20-1 to TRBJ2-7; D is perhaps TRBD2 (6 bases). CDR1 and CDR2 from the germline V gene are DFQATT and SNEGSKA (reference sequence). The CDR3 covers 14 residues. V lost 4 bases and J lost 1, with 14 bases in between. CDR3 sequence (DNA): TGCAGTGCTACAAGACTAGTGGGGTCCTACGAGCAGTACTTC. Amino acid sequence: CSATRLVGSYEQYF.

CDR3 protein: CASSRRLAGNTGELFF. In DNA form, the CDR3 reads TGTGCCAGCAGCAGACGACTAGCGGGGAACACCGGGGAGCTGTTTTTT. This chain connects TRBV7-2 to TRBJ2-2; TRBD2 matches at 10 bases. Germline V lookup: CDR1 SGHTA, CDR2 FQGNSA. The ends lost 5 bases at V and 1 base at J; junction bases unmatched: 4. The CDR3 is 16 residues long. The full variable domain, with the rest looked up from reference TRBV7-2 and TRBJ2-2, is GAGVSQSPSNKVTEKGKDVELRCDPISGHTALYWYRQSLGQGLEFLIYFQGNSAPDKSGLPSDRFSAERTGGSVSTLTIQRTQQEDSAVYLCASSRRLAGNTGELFFGEGSRLTVL.

The V and J genes are TRBV5-1 and TRBJ2-3; no reliable D call. Trimming shortened V by 0 bases and J by 2 bases, and 4 bases separated the two germline ends. The CDR3 is made up of 13 amino acids. From germline, CDR1 is SGHRS and CDR2 YFSETQ. CDR3 in amino acids: CASSLAVTDTQYF. Written as DNA, the CDR3 is TGCGCCAGCAGCTTGGCAGTCACAGATACGCAGTATTTT.

Here the CDR3 DNA reads TGTGCCACTCAAGACAGAGACCTTAACTATGGCTACACCTTC. Translation: CATQDRDLNYGYTF. The rearrangement uses TRBV10-3 and TRBJ1-2; possible D gene TRBD1, 5 bases. The CDR3 covers 14 residues. In germline, CDR1 is ENHRY, CDR2 SYGVKD. Deletions cut 10 bases from V and 1 base from J, with 16 bases between.

This chain links TRBV24-1 with TRBJ2-4; D is perhaps TRBD2 (5 bases). V gave up 4 bases and J gave up 8 bases, with 17 bases separating them. CDR3 length: 15 residues. The germline gives CDR1 KGHDR, CDR2 SFDVKD. The CDR3 coding sequence is TGTGCCACCAGTGACTCCGGACTGGGTGCGGACATTCAGTACTTC. Encoded protein: CATSDSGLGADIQYF.

The CDR3 reads CASSPQGRTYNEQFF. Here the CDR3 DNA reads TGTGCCAGCAGCCCACAAGGGCGAACTTACAATGAGCAGTTCTTC. The chain is built from TRBV6-1 and TRBJ2-1; D uncertain. The germline CDR1 and CDR2 sequences are MNHNS and SASEGT. The CDR3 sequence is 15 residues long. The V end lost 6 bases, the J end lost 4 bases, and 16 bases lay between the germline ends.

This chain joins TRBV3-1 and TRBJ2-1; no clear D gene. The CDR3 runs to 12 residues. V shed 3 bases and J shed 9 bases, with 9 bases lying between them. From germline, CDR1 is LGHDT and CDR2 YNNKEL (reference sequence). The CDR3 sequence is CASSQRSIEQFF. The DNA of the CDR3 is TGTGCCAGCAGCCAGAGGAGTATTGAGCAGTTCTTC.

This chain uses TRBV9 with TRBJ2-1; D might be TRBD1 (5 bases). Germline CDR1 reads SGDLS; CDR2 reads YYNGEE. Trimming removed 0 bases at V and 4 bases at J, with 14 bases between. The CDR3 spans 16 residues. For the CDR3, the DNA is TGTGCCAGCAGCGTAGGCAGGGCAGGGCAATACAATGAGCAGTTCTTC. Translating it yields CASSVGRAGQYNEQFF.

The J gene is TRBJ1-1, the V gene TRBV19; 7 positions match TRBD1. CDR3 size: 12 residues. Germline lookup yields CDR1 LNHDA and CDR2 SQIVND (reference sequence). V was clipped by 4 bases and J by 7 bases; unmatched bases: 3. CDR3 in amino acids: CASSTRTGEAFF. The CDR3 bases are TGTGCCAGTAGTACGAGGACAGGTGAAGCTTTCTTT.

The V gene is TRBV30, the J gene TRBJ2-1; 8 nucleotides match TRBD1. V lost 1 base, J lost 7 bases, and 6 bases stayed unmatched. In germline, CDR1 is GTSNPN, CDR2 SVGIG (reference sequence). The CDR3 spans 14 residues. The CDR3 DNA sequence: TGTGCCTGGAGTGGGATTACAGGGGGAAATGAGCAGTTCTTC. This encodes CAWSGITGGNEQFF.

This clonotype was recorded only once. The chain couples TRBV7-3 to TRBJ2-7, with D possibly TRBD1 on 6 matching bases. Trimming took 5 bases from V and 3 from J, leaving 11 bases between them. The germline V gene encodes CDR1 SGHTA and CDR2 FQGTGA. The CDR3 sequence is 13 residues long. The CDR3 DNA reads as TGTGCCAGCAGCCAGGGGACCGGCTACGAGCAGTACGTC. This sequence encodes CASSQGTGYEQYV.

The CDR3: CSAGDSGRVPSNEQFF. DNA of the CDR3: TGCAGTGCTGGGGATAGTGGCAGGGTCCCCTCCAATGAGCAGTTCTTC. This rearrangement joins TRBV20-1 to TRBJ2-1; weak D call: TRBD1 (5 bases). Trimming pared 5 bases from V and 6 bases from J, leaving 23 bases between. The CDR3 runs 16 residues. CDR1 is DFQATT, CDR2 SNEGSKA, per germline (reference sequence).

V is TRBV12-3 or TRBV12-4 and J is TRBJ2-1; TRBD1 might be the D (5 bases). V dropped 1 base and J dropped 6 bases, with 7 bases sitting between them. The CDR3 loop spans 13 amino acids. The CDR3 nucleotides are TGTGCCAGCAGTTTAGGGCAGGGCAATGAGCAGTTCTTC. Its protein is CASSLGQGNEQFF.

This chain joins TRBV6-2 or TRBV6-3 and TRBJ1-1; unclear D gene. V was pared by 2 bases and J by 0 bases, with 13 bases between. Germline CDR1 MNHEY, CDR2 SVGEGT. This CDR3 contains 16 residues. For the CDR3, the DNA is TGTGCCAGCAGTTACCCCTCAGGCGGATTGAACACTGAAGCTTTCTTT. This codes for CASSYPSGGLNTEAFF.

The chain has TRBV5-6 and TRBJ2-4, with 8 bases lining up with TRBD1. This CDR3 comprises 15 residues. The germline gives CDR1 SGHDT, CDR2 YYEEEE. V shed 4 bases and J 0 bases; nucleotides not matched to a gene: 3. The chain's CDR3 is CASSDRGLAKNIQYF. In DNA, the CDR3 is TGTGCCAGCAGCGACAGGGGACTAGCCAAAAACATTCAGTACTTC. Variable domain in full (rest from reference TRBV5-6 and TRBJ2-4): DAGVTQSPTHLIKTRGQQVTLRCSPKSGHDTVSWYQQALGQGPQFIFQYYEEEERQRGNFPDRFSGHQFPNYSSELNVNALLLGDSALYLCASSDRGLAKNIQYFGAGTRLSVL.

The chain links TRBV28 to TRBJ2-7; 9 nucleotides align to TRBD1. This CDR3 is built from 16 residues. Germline CDR1 and CDR2: MDHEN and SYDVKM. Trimming took 4 bases from V and 2 from J; bases not matched to a gene: 9. The CDR3 here is CASSSFGTGRTYEQYF. The CDR3 DNA reads as TGTGCCAGCAGTTCCTTCGGGACAGGGAGAACCTACGAGCAGTACTTC.

The chain joins TRBV19 to TRBJ1-1; maybe TRBD1 (6 bases). Germline V gene data show CDR1 as LNHDA and CDR2 as SQIVND (reference sequence). V was cut by 2 bases and J by 3 bases, with 10 bases left in between. This CDR3 has 14 residues. CDR3 DNA sequence: TGTGCCAGTAGTATATGGGGGCTAGACACTGAAGCTTTCTTT. As protein: CASSIWGLDTEAFF.

The V call is TRBV20-1, the J call TRBJ2-7; D remains ambiguous. The CDR3 has 13 amino acids. V was cut by 4 bases and J by 1 base, with 11 bases left in between. Germline CDR1 reads DFQATT; CDR2 reads SNEGSKA (reference sequence). This CDR3 reads CSATGPNSYEQYF. CDR3 DNA sequence: TGCAGTGCTACAGGACCGAATTCCTACGAGCAGTACTTC.

This rearrangement joins TRBV19 to TRBJ1-1; D gene ambiguous. Germline CDR1 reads LNHDA; CDR2 reads SQIVND (reference sequence). V dropped 1 base and J dropped 6 bases, with 12 bases sitting between them. This CDR3 region has 14 residues. The CDR3 region is CASSIGSLGAEAFF. CDR3 nucleotide sequence: TGTGCCAGTAGTATAGGAAGCCTTGGGGCTGAAGCTTTCTTT.

The rearrangement links TRBV10-3 to TRBJ2-1, with D perhaps matching TRBD2 (7 bases). This CDR3 comprises 16 residues. Looked up from germline, CDR1 is ENHRY and CDR2 is SYGVKD. Trimming left V 6 bases short and J 10 bases short, with 25 bases between. Here the CDR3 reads CAIRDQVGGRSREQFF. The CDR3 coding sequence is TGTGCCATCAGGGACCAAGTGGGGGGGCGAAGTCGAGAGCAGTTCTTC.

V gene TRBV29-1 combines with J gene TRBJ2-1; TRBD1 might be the D (6 bases). The CDR3 totals 11 residues. V lost 6 bases, J lost 4 bases, and 7 bases lay in between. The germline V gene encodes CDR1 SQVTM and CDR2 ANQGSEA. In DNA, the CDR3 is TGCAGCGTCACAGGGTACAATGAGCAGTTCTTC. Translation: CSVTGYNEQFF.

The table lists this clonotype with a count of one. V is TRBV7-9 and J is TRBJ2-7, with TRBD1 as a possible D gene (5 bases). Germline V gene data show CDR1 as SEHNR and CDR2 as FQNEAQ (reference sequence). V was cut by 4 bases and J by 5 bases, with 15 bases left in between. CDR3 length: 14 amino acids. CDR3: CASSSSRVFDEQYV. Written as DNA, the CDR3 is TGTGCCAGCAGCTCGTCCAGGGTTTTCGACGAGCAGTACGTC.

The CDR3 region has the DNA TGCGCCAGCAGCGCGTTACTAGCGGGAGGTTCTTATGAGCAGTTCTTC. Its translation is CASSALLAGGSYEQFF. V usage is TRBV4-1 and J usage is TRBJ2-1; the match to TRBD2 covers 12 bases. Germline V gene data show CDR1 as MGHRA and CDR2 as YSYEKL. The CDR3 covers 16 residues. Germline trimming cut 5 bases from V and 8 bases from J; bases unmatched to any gene: 10.

This clonotype was counted a single time. CDR3 loop: CASSRDVFSGANVLTF. As DNA, the CDR3 is TGTGCCAGCAGCCGGGACGTATTCTCTGGGGCCAACGTCCTGACTTTC. The chain employs TRBV28 and TRBJ2-6, with D possibly being TRBD1 or TRBD2 (5 bases each). Trimming removed 6 bases at V and 0 bases at J, with 12 bases between. The CDR3 has 16 residues. Per the germline V gene, CDR1 is MDHEN and CDR2 is SYDVKM.

The chain uses TRBV6-1 and TRBJ1-5; 8 positions match TRBD1. CDR1 MNHNS and CDR2 SASEGT come from the germline V gene. This CDR3 contains 17 residues. The V and J ends lost 4 bases and 1 base, in that order; junction bases with no gene match: 9. CDR3 coding DNA: TGTGCCAGCAGTGCAAAGCCGACAGGGGTCAGCAATCAGCCCCAGCATTTT. It yields the protein CASSAKPTGVSNQPQHF.

The chain links TRBV27 to TRBJ1-1, with D perhaps TRBD1 (6 bases). The CDR3 is 12 residues long. Germline V gene lookup returns CDR1 MNHEY and CDR2 SMNVEV (reference sequence). Trimming cost V 6 bases and J 5 bases, with 10 bases left between them. CDR3 protein: CASRRGMTEAFF. DNA for the CDR3: TGTGCCAGCAGGAGGGGGATGACTGAAGCTTTCTTT.